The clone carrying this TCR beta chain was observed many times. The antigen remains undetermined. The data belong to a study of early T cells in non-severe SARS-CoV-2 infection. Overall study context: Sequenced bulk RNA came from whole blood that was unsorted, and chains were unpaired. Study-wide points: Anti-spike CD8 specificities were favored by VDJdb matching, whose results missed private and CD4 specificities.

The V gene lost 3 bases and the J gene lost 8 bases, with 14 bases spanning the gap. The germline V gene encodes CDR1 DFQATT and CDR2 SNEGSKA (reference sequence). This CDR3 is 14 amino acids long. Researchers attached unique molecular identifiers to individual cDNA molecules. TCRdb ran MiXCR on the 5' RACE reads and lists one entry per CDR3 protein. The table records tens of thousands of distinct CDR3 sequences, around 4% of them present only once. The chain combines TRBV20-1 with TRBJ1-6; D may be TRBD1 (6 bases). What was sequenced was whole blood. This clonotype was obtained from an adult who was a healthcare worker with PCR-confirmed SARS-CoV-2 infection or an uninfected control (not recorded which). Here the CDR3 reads CSASDRRADSPLHF. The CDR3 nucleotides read TGCAGTGCTAGTGACAGGCGAGCTGATTCACCCCTCCACTTT.